This is a list of T cell receptor beta chains from one sample in a study of T cells in Graves' hyperthyroidism and ophthalmopathy. TCRdb used MiXCR to reprocess the multiplex PCR reads, holding one entry per CDR3 protein. The sample consists of 600,000 or so distinct CDR3 sequences, more than 12% of them appearing once. The specimen was blood. Receptors were obtained from a woman aged 50 to 60 with Graves' ophthalmopathy. The conserved cysteine and the conserved F or W are not part of the CDR3 here. Each record gives: J gene, V gene, clone size, CDR3 protein. Some rows have no size entry. The others give once, few or many, or a class for an expanded clone.

j_call: TRBJ1-5; v_call: TRBV20-1; clone_size: many; cdr3_aa: SARKSTEGGIDQPQH
j_call: TRBJ2-5; v_call: TRBV10-3; clone_size: .; cdr3_aa: AISESGDNLKKTQY
j_call: TRBJ1-3; v_call: TRBV7-2; clone_size: .; cdr3_aa: ASSLRDSPGNTIY
j_call: TRBJ2-7; v_call: TRBV7-2; clone_size: many; cdr3_aa: ASSLLGQATYEQY
j_call: TRBJ2-7; v_call: TRBV28; clone_size: few; cdr3_aa: ASTVSGYYEQY
j_call: TRBJ1-2; v_call: TRBV6-1; clone_size: .; cdr3_aa: ASSESHLGYGYT
j_call: TRBJ1-3; v_call: TRBV12-3/TRBV12-4; clone_size: many; cdr3_aa: ASSLVGGSGNTIY
j_call: TRBJ2-7; v_call: TRBV12-3/TRBV12-4; clone_size: many; cdr3_aa: ASSFGTSGRRAYEQY
j_call: TRBJ1-2; v_call: TRBV4-3; clone_size: .; cdr3_aa: ASSQLGTVGNNYGYT
j_call: TRBJ2-7; v_call: TRBV27; clone_size: many; cdr3_aa: ASLLTREKRASEQY
j_call: TRBJ2-1; v_call: TRBV7-3; clone_size: many; cdr3_aa: ASSLWSGPLNEQF
j_call: TRBJ2-1; v_call: TRBV28; clone_size: many; cdr3_aa: ASSPQGVDEQF
j_call: TRBJ1-2; v_call: TRBV6-2/TRBV6-3; clone_size: many; cdr3_aa: ASSQGPMNYGYT
j_call: TRBJ2-7; v_call: TRBV20-1; clone_size: few; cdr3_aa: SASRLSGPGEQY
j_call: TRBJ2-3; v_call: TRBV11-2; clone_size: many; cdr3_aa: ASSYQGTGPTDTQY
j_call: TRBJ1-5; v_call: TRBV15; clone_size: .; cdr3_aa: ATSRDLAGNQPQH
j_call: TRBJ2-1; v_call: TRBV29-1; clone_size: few; cdr3_aa: SVALGLGNEQF
j_call: TRBJ2-7; v_call: TRBV6-1; clone_size: many; cdr3_aa: ASSKRPPSGSDYEQY
j_call: TRBJ2-2; v_call: TRBV19; clone_size: .; cdr3_aa: ASSLLPNTGELF
j_call: TRBJ1-2; v_call: TRBV12-3/TRBV12-4; clone_size: many; cdr3_aa: ASSSPGQGVYGYT
j_call: TRBJ2-1; v_call: TRBV20-1; clone_size: once; cdr3_aa: SASRDRVNNEQF
j_call: TRBJ1-6; v_call: TRBV2; clone_size: many; cdr3_aa: ASRHEGQGYNSPLH
j_call: TRBJ2-1; v_call: TRBV24-1; clone_size: .; cdr3_aa: ATSLGVYEQF
j_call: TRBJ2-2; v_call: TRBV7-9; clone_size: .; cdr3_aa: ASSLSQGLRGELF
j_call: TRBJ2-7; v_call: TRBV5-8; clone_size: many; cdr3_aa: ASSRERGYEQY
j_call: TRBJ1-1; v_call: TRBV4-3; clone_size: .; cdr3_aa: ASSRSANTEAF
j_call: TRBJ2-3; v_call: TRBV5-1; clone_size: many; cdr3_aa: ASTLTDLSSTDTQY
j_call: TRBJ1-1; v_call: TRBV2; clone_size: many; cdr3_aa: ASSEGGARIAF
j_call: TRBJ2-5; v_call: TRBV28; clone_size: many; cdr3_aa: ASSFVSRRQETQY
j_call: TRBJ2-1; v_call: TRBV28; clone_size: .; cdr3_aa: ASSLGLAGRTQTYNEQF
j_call: TRBJ2-7; v_call: TRBV5-1; clone_size: .; cdr3_aa: ASSLEPFHTSYEQY
j_call: TRBJ2-7; v_call: TRBV6-2/TRBV6-3; clone_size: few; cdr3_aa: ASTQTRDSFYEQY
j_call: TRBJ2-2; v_call: TRBV3-1; clone_size: many; cdr3_aa: ASSQPPSGRMSTGELF